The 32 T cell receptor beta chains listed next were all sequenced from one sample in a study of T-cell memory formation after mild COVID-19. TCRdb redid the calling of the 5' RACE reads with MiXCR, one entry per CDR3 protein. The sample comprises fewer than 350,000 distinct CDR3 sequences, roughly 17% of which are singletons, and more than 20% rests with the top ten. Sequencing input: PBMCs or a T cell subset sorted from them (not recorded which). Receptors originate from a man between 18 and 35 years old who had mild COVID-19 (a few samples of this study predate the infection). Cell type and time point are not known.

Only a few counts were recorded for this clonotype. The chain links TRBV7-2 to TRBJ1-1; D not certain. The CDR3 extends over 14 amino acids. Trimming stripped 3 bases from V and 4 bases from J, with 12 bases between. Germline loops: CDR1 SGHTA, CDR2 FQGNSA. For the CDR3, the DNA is TGTGCCAGCAGCTTTTTGAGGGCCGTCACTGAAGCTTTCTTT. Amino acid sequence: CASSFLRAVTEAFF.

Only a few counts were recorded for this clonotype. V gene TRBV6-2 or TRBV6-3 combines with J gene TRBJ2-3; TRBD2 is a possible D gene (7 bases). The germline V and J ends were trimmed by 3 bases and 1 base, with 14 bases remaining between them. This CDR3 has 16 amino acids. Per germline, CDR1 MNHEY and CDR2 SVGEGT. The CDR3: CASSYIGGRGTDTQYF. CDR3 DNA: TGTGCCAGCAGTTATATCGGGGGGCGAGGCACAGATACGCAGTATTTT.

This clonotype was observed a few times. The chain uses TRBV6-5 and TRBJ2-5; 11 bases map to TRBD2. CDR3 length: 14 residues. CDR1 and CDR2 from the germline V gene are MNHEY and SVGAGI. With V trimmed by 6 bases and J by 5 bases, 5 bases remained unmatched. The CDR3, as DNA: TGTGCCAGCAGACTAGCGGGGGTGTCCGAGACCCAGTACTTC. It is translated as CASRLAGVSETQYF.

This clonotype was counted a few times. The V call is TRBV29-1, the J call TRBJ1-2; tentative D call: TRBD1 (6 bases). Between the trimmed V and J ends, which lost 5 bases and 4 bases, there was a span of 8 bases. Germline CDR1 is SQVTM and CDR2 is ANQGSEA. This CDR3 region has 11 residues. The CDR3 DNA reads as TGCAGCGTTTCAGGGGTCTATGGCTACACCTTC. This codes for CSVSGVYGYTF. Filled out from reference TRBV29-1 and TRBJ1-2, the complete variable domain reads SAVISQKPSRDICQRGTSLTIQCQVDSQVTMMFWYRQQPGQSLTLIATANQGSEATYESGFVIDKFPISRPNLTFSTLTVSNMSPEDSSIYLCSVSGVYGYTFGSGTRLTVV.

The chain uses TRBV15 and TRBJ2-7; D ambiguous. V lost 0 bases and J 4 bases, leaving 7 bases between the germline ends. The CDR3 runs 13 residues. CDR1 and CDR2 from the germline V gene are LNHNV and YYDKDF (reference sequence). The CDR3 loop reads CATSRDPIYEQYF. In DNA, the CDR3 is TGTGCCACCAGCAGAGATCCCATTTACGAGCAGTACTTC.

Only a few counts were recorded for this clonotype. CDR3 DNA: TGTGCCAGCAGTCCCCAGGACAGGGAAGATTACGAGCAGTACTTC. Protein product: CASSPQDREDYEQYF. The chain employs TRBV25-1 and TRBJ2-7; 8 bases are a match to TRBD1. Germline V CDR1 and CDR2: MGHDK, SYGVNS. The trim removed 5 bases at V and 4 bases at J, leaving 10 bases unmatched. The CDR3 consists of 15 residues.

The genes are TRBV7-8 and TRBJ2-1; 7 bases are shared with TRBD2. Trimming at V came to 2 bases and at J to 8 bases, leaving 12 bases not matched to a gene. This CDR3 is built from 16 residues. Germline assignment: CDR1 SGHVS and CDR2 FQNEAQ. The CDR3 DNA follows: TGTGCCAGCAGCTTATGGCCTGGCGGGGGAAGGGATGAGCAGTTCTTC. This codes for CASSLWPGGGRDEQFF. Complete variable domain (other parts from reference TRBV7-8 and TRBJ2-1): GAGVSQSPRYKVAKRGQDVALRCDPISGHVSLFWYQQALGQGPEFLTYFQNEAQLDKSGLPSDRFFAERPEGSVSTLKIQRTQQEDSAVYLCASSLWPGGGRDEQFFGPGTRLTVL.

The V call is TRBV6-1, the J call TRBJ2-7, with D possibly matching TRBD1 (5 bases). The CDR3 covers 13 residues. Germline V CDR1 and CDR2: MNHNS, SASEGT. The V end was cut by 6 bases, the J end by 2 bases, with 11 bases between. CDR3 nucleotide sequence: TGTGCCAGCAGCGAAAGGGGCCCCTACGAGCAGTACGTC. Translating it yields CASSERGPYEQYV.

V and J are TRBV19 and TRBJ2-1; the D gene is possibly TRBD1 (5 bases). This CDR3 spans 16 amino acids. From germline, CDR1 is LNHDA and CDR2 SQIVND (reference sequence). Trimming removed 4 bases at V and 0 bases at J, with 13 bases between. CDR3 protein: CASSTRTRSSYNEQFF. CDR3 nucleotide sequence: TGTGCCAGTAGTACCCGGACACGCAGCTCCTACAATGAGCAGTTCTTC.

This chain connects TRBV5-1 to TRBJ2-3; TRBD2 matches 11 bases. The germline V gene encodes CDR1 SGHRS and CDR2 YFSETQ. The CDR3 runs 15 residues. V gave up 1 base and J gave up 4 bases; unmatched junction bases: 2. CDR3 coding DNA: TGCGCCAGCAGCTTGCCTAGCGGGGGGTCAGATACGCAGTATTTT. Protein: CASSLPSGGSDTQYF.

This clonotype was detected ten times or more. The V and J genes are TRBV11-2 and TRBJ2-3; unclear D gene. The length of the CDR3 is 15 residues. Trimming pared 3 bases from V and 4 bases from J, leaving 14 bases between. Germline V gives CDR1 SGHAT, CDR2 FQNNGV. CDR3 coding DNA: TGTGCCAGCAGCTTGTCCAAGGGAAACGCAGATACGCAGTATTTT. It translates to CASSLSKGNADTQYF.

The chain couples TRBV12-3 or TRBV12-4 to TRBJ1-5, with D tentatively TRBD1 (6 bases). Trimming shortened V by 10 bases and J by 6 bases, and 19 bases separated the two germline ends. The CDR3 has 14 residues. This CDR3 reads CATQTGKVGQPQHF. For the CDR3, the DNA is TGTGCCACACAAACAGGGAAGGTCGGTCAGCCCCAGCATTTT.

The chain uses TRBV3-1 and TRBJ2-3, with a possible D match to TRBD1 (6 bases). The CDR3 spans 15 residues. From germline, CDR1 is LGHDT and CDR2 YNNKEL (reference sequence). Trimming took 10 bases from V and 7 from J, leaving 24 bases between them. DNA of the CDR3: TGTGCCACCTCCATCACAGGGAGCCCCTCGAATACGCAGTATTTT. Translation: CATSITGSPSNTQYF.

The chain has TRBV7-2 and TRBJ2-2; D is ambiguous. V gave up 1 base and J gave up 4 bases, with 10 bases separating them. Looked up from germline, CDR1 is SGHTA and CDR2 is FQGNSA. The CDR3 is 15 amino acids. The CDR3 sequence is CASSLGARGTGELFF. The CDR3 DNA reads TGTGCCAGCAGCTTAGGGGCCCGCGGCACCGGGGAGCTGTTTTTT.

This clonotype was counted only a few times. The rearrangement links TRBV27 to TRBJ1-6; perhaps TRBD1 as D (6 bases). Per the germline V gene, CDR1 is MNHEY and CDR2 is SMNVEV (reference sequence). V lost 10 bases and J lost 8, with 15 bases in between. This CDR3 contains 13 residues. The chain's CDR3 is CATSLQGYSPLHF. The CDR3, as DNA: TGTGCCACCTCGTTGCAGGGGTATTCACCCCTCCACTTT.

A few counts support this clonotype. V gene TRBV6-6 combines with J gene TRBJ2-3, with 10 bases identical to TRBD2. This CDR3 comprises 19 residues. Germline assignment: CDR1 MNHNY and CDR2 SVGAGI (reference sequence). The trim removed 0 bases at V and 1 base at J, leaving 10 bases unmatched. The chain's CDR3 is CASSYSASGGRSGTDTQYF. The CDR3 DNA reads TGTGCCAGCAGTTACTCGGCTAGCGGGGGAAGGTCCGGCACAGATACGCAGTATTTT.

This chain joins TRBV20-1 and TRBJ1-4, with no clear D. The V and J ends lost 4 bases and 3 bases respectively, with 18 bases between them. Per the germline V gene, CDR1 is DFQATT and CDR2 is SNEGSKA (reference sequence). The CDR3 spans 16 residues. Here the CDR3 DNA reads TGCAGTGCTATTGACACCGCTCGAGTCTCTAATGAAAAACTGTTTTTT. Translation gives CSAIDTARVSNEKLFF.

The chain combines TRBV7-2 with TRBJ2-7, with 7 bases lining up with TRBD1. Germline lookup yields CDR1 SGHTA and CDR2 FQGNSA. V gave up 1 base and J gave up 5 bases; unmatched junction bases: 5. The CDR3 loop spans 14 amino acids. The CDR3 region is CASSLGQGNNEQYF. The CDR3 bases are TGTGCCAGCAGCTTAGGACAGGGTAATAACGAGCAGTACTTC.

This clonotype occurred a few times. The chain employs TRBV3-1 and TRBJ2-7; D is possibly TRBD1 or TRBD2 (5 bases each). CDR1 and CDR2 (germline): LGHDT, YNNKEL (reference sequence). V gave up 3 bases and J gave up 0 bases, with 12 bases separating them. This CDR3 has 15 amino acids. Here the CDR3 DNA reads TGTGCCAGCAGCCAGAATTGGGGGAGCTCCTACGAGCAGTACTTC. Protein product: CASSQNWGSSYEQYF.

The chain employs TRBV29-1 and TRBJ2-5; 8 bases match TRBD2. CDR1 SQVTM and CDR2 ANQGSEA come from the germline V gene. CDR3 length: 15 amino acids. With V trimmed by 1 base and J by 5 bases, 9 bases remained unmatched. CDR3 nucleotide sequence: TGCAGCGTTGAAGGGACTAGCTTTATCCTGGAGACCCAGTACTTC. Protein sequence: CSVEGTSFILETQYF.

The DNA for the CDR3 is TGTGCCAGCAGTACCGACAGCGGCGACCAGCCCCAGCATTTT. It encodes CASSTDSGDQPQHF. V and J are TRBV2 and TRBJ1-5, with D perhaps matching TRBD1 (5 bases). The germline gives CDR1 SNHLY, CDR2 FYNNEI. CDR3 length equals 14 residues. Trimming removed 5 bases from V and 7 bases from J, with 15 bases in between. The whole variable domain, filled in from reference TRBV2 and TRBJ1-5, reads EPEVTQTPSHQVTQMGQEVILRCVPISNHLYFYWYRQILGQKVEFLVSFYNNEISEKSEIFDDQFSVERPDGSNFTLKIRSTKLEDSAMYFCASSTDSGDQPQHFGDGTRLSIL.

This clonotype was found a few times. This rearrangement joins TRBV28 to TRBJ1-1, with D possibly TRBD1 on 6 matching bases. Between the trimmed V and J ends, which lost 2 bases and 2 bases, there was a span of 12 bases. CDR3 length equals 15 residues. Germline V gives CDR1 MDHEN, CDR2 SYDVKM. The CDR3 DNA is TGTGCCAGCAGTTTAGCCAGGGGCGGAAACACTGAAGCTTTCTTT. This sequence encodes CASSLARGGNTEAFF. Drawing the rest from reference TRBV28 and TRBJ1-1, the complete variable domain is DVKVTQSSRYLVKRTGEKVFLECVQDMDHENMFWYRQDPGLGLRLIYFSYDVKMKEKGDIPEGYSVSREKKERFSLILESASTNQTSMYLCASSLARGGNTEAFFGQGTRLTVV.

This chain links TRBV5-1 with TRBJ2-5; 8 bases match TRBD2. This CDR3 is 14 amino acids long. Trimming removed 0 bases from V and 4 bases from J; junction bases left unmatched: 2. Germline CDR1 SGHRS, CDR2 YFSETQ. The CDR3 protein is CASSLEGTRETQYF. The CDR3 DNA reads TGCGCCAGCAGCTTGGAGGGGACTAGAGAGACCCAGTACTTC.

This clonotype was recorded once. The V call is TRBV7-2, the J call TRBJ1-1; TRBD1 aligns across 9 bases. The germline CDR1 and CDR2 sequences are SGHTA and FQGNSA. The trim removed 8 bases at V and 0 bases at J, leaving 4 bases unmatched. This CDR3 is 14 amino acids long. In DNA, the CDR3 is TGTGCCAGCGCCAGACAGGGGGTGAACACTGAAGCTTTCTTT. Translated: CASARQGVNTEAFF.

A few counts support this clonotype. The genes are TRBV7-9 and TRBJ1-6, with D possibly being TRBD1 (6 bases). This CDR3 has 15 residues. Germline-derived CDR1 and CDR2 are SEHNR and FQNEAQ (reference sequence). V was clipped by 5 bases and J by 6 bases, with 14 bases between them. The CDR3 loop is CASSPGGQPNSPLHF. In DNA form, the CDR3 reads TGTGCCAGCAGCCCCGGGGGCCAGCCTAATTCACCCCTCCACTTT.

In DNA, the CDR3 is TGTGCCAGCAGTCGACCCCAAGAGACCCAGTACTTC. It translates to CASSRPQETQYF. The V and J genes are TRBV9 and TRBJ2-5; D gene ambiguous. Germline V gives CDR1 SGDLS, CDR2 YYNGEE. V lost 5 bases and J lost 1, with 6 bases in between. CDR3 length equals 12 residues.

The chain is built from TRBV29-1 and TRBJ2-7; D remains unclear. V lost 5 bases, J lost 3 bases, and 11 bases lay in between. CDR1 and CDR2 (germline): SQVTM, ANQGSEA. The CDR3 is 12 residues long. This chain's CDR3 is CSVNEASYEQYF. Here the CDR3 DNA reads TGCAGCGTTAATGAGGCGAGCTACGAGCAGTACTTC.

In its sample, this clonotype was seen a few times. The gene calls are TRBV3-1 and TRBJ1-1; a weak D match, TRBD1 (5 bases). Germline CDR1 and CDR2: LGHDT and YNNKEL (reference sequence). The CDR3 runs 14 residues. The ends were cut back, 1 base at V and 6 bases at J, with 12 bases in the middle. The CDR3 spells CASSQVQWGAEAFF. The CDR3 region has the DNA TGTGCCAGCAGCCAAGTCCAATGGGGCGCTGAAGCTTTCTTT. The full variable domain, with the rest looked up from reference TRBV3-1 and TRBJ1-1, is DTAVSQTPKYLVTQMGNDKSIKCEQNLGHDTMYWYKQDSKKFLKIMFSYNNKELIINETVPNRFSPKSPDKAHLNLHINSLELGDSAVYFCASSQVQWGAEAFFGQGTRLTVV.

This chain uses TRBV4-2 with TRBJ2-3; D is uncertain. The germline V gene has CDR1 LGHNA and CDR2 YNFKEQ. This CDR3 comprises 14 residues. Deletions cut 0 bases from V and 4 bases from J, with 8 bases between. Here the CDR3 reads CASSQDGSADTQYF. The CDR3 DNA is TGTGCCAGCAGCCAAGATGGCAGCGCAGATACGCAGTATTTT.

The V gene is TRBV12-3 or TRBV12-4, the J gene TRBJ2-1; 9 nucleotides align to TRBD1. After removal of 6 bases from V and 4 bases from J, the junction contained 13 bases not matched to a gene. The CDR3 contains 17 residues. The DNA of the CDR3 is TGTGCCAGCAGACTCCGTCTTTTGGGGACAGGGTACAATGAGCAGTTCTTC. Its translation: CASRLRLLGTGYNEQFF.

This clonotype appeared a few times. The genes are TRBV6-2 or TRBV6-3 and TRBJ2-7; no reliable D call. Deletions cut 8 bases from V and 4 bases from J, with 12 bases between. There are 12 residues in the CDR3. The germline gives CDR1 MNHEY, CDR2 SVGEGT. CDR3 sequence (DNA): TGTGCCAGCGGAAGGGCCGGGTACGAGCAGTACTTC. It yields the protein CASGRAGYEQYF.

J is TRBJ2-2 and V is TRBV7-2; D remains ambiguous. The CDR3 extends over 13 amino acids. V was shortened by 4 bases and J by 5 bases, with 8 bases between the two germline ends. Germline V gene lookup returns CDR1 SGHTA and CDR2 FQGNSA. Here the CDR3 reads CASSSVLTGELFF. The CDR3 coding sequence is TGTGCCAGCAGCTCGGTGTTGACCGGGGAGCTGTTTTTT.